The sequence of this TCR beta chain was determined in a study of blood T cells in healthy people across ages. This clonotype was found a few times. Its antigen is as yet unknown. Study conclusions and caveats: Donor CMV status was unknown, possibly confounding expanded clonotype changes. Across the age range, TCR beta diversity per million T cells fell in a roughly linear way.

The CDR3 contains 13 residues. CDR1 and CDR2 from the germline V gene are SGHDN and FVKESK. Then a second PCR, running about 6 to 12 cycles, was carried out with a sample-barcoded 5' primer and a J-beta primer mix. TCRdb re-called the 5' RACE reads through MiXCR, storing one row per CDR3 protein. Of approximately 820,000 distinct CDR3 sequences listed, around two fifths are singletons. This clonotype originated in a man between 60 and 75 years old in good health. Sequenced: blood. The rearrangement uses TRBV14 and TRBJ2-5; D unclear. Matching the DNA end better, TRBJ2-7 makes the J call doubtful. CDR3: CASSLTGWNEQYF. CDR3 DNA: TGTGCCAGCAGCCTAACGGGTTGGAACGAGCAGTACTTC.